Listed here is a single T cell receptor beta chain. Other DNA sequences within the sample encode an identical CDR3. V lost 1 base and J 1 base, leaving 5 bases between the germline ends. The CDR3 has 13 residues. Per germline, CDR1 SGHTA and CDR2 FQGNSA. The data were taken from a study of shared clonotypes between healthy human individuals. Sequencing used immunoSEQ multiplex PCR; TCRdb keeps in-frame clones, though not all of them. The table includes under 600,000 clones, less than 98% detected once. The clonotype comes from a woman younger than 45 in good health. What was sequenced was naive CD4+ T cells sorted from blood. Subset denoted: CD45RA+ positively selected. This chain links TRBV7-2 with TRBJ2-7; D uncertain. DNA of the CDR3: TGTGCCAGCAGCTTAGGCAGGTCCTACGAGCAGTACTTC. It is translated as CASSLGRSYEQYF. Supplemented by reference TRBV7-2 and TRBJ2-7, the full variable domain reads GAGVSQSPSNKVTEKGKDVELRCDPISGHTALYWYRQSLGQGLEFLIYFQGNSAPDKSGLPSDRFSAERTGGSVSTLTIQRTQQEDSAVYLCASSLGRSYEQYFGPGTRLTVT.